This T cell receptor (beta chain) was identified in a study of shared T cell receptors in the human thymus (dated by TCRdb to the early 2020s). For context, the study as a whole: The study examined how the human thymus generates shared, self-reactive T-cell receptor alpha chains.

The library was generated by the immunoSEQ multiplex PCR assay. Held by TCRdb, this immuneACCESS table contains in-frame sequences only and omits some clones. Under half of the omission traces to an unresolved V gene where checked; the cause of the rest is unknown. Here the sample has hundreds of thousands of clones; more than 75% occur a single time. The ten largest clones add up to 0.0095% to 0.011% of the sample. With regard to this clone: Its antigen target is currently unknown. No per-base quality is available; no much larger clone lies one base away.

These data were likewise used in another study, on human thymus T cells. Reported in the second study: Donors were immunologically healthy infants undergoing open corrective cardiac surgery for congenital heart defects in Finland. The thymus tissue came from surgical resects taken out during corrective cardiac surgery. V and J gene segment usage appeared biased in both thymic and peripheral blood repertoires. Highly overlapping thymic TCR repertoires among unrelated individuals were reported in the related research. The study characterized TCR alpha and beta repertoires from under 10 infant thymus samples and a few related peripheral blood samples. The infant donors were about 7 to 250 days old, and the cohort included several males and a couple of females. Thymocytes were released mechanically from tissue and stored at -70 °C as pellets of about 9.5-32 million cells. Genomic DNA was extracted from frozen cell pellets with a QIAsymphony instrument. Using the immunoSEQ multiplex PCR assay, the TCRB and TCRAD loci were amplified from a standardized quantity of quality-controlled genomic DNA. The amplicons covered the V(D)J region and were long enough to include the CDR3 and to identify the V and J genes. Through the commercial immunoSEQ service, the amplicons were sequenced on an Illumina platform. Primer bias and sequencing errors were corrected using previously described methods, and TCRAD and TCRB definitions followed the IMGT database. Repertoires were analysed with immunoSEQ Analyzer 3.0 and VDJTools, covering basic statistics, V/J segment usage, diversity estimates, rarefaction and pairwise overlap. Chao1, ChaoE, Efron-Thisted, Shannon and inverse Simpson indices were used to estimate diversity, which was also estimated on datasets down-sampled to the smallest sample. Repertoire overlap was assessed by strict matching of CDR3 nucleotide sequence, V gene and J gene, and clustering was done by Jaccard-based multidimensional scaling. Thymus samples yielded on average roughly 840,000 unique TCRB clonotypes, compared with 70,000 to 85,000 from blood samples.

The receptor was isolated from a boy under two years old with a congenital heart defect. Donor details come from another sample of the same person, matched by shared clones. Sequenced sample: thymocytes.

For the CDR3, the sequence is CASSPDRPGLYAYEQYF. Read as DNA, the sequence is TGTGCCAGCAGTCCGGACCGGCCGGGACTATATGCCTACGAGCAGTACTTC. Here the chain combines TRBV28 and TRBJ2-7; the central 7 bases match TRBD2. The CDR3 runs 17 residues from the cysteine to the phenylalanine. The sequence is cut down to CDR3 DNA, 51 bases in frame from base 1. Reading the germline V gene gives CDR1 MDHEN and CDR2 SYDVKM. Here V drops 5 bases and J drops 2 bases, and the junction holds 15 bases not matched to any gene. Supplemented by the reference TRBV28 and TRBJ2-7 proteins around the CDR3, the complete variable domain is DVKVTQSSRYLVKRTGEKVFLECVQDMDHENMFWYRQDPGLGLRLIYFSYDVKMKEKGDIPEGYSVSREKKERFSLILESASTNQTSMYLCASSPDRPGLYAYEQYFGPGTRLTVT.